This T cell receptor (beta chain) was sequenced during a study of shared clonotypes between healthy human individuals. The run depth of the assay was deep. TCRdb keeps only in-frame clones here, not all; method: immunoSEQ multiplex PCR. The table has about 820,000 clones, about 92% seen once. Germline-derived CDR1 and CDR2 are MGHRA and YSYEKL. The CDR3 totals 16 residues. V shed 1 base, J shed 6 bases, and the junction held 9 bases outside the gene matches. CD8 cells classed as naive were CD45RO-negative and positively selected for CCR7, excluding terminally differentiated effector memory CD45RA+ cells. All donors were Caucasian adults living in Nashville, Tennessee. The table lists this clone with a count of one.

The chain joins TRBV4-1 to TRBJ1-2; 9 nucleotides line up with TRBD1. The source material was naive CD8+ T cells sorted from blood. This TCR came from a man aged 30-40 years in good health. CDR3 bases: TGCGCCAGCAGCCAAGTTGAGACAGGGGGTGTGGATGGCTACACCTTC. Protein sequence: CASSQVETGGVDGYTF.